This TCR beta chain was sequenced in a study of post-analysis software for immune sequencing data. Study context: Relapsing-remitting, secondary progressive and progressive-relapsing forms of multiple sclerosis all featured among disease courses. Study conclusions and caveats: Among 5 or 6 TRBV segments more frequent in patients than controls were TRBV5-6, TRBV5-1 and TRBV20-1.

CDR1 is DFQATT, CDR2 SNEGSKA, per germline (reference sequence). Trimming left V 2 bases short and J 1 base short, with 15 bases between. This CDR3 has 16 amino acids. This clonotype was seen a few times. The antigen remains undetermined. Unique molecular identifiers were carried by the TCR beta cDNA libraries. TCRdb re-called the PCR reads with MiXCR, one entry per CDR3 protein. Of about 540,000 distinct CDR3 sequences listed, less than 40% are singletons. This rearrangement joins TRBV20-1 to TRBJ1-5; possibly TRBD1 for D (5 bases). Material: blood. This TCR derives from a girl aged 2 to 17 with multiple sclerosis. Here the CDR3 reads CSARRGGSWSNQPQHF. DNA of the CDR3: TGCAGTGCTAGACGGGGGGGTTCGTGGAGCAATCAGCCCCAGCATTTT.